This TCR beta chain was captured in a study of OX40 agonist ivuxolimab in advanced cancers. About the study as a whole: The costimulatory receptor OX40 (CD134) was targeted by ivuxolimab, a fully human IgG2 agonistic monoclonal antibody. In the dose-escalation cohort, 65% to 85% of patients were male, and the mean age was around 60 years with a range of 23 to 79. Of the approximately 50 dose-escalation patients, hepatocellular carcinoma was present in roughly 19, melanoma in approximately 15, renal cell carcinoma in 9 and head and neck cancer in 9. The monotherapy dose-escalation portion (N of about 52 patients) of the phase I ivuxolimab trial is reported in the paper. Intravenous ivuxolimab was administered to patients every 2 weeks at six dose levels: 0.01, 0.1, 0.3, 1.5, 3 and 10 mg/kg. The purpose of peripheral TCRbeta sequencing was to test whether ivuxolimab changed TCR sequence diversity and led to clonal T-cell expansion. Partial responses occurred in three dose-escalation patients: two with cutaneous melanoma and one with hepatocellular carcinoma. Patients were allowed to have had prior anti-PD-1, anti-PD-L1 or anti-CTLA-4 therapy, and around 43% of the dose-escalation patients had been treated with checkpoint inhibitors.

Patients with a history of autoimmune disease or receiving systemic immunosuppression were excluded from the trial. In every dose cohort, peripheral blood was drawn for TCR sequencing at baseline, cycle 4 day 1, and cycle 7 day 1. Samples came from an open-label, multicenter, first-in-human phase I dose-escalation trial of ivuxolimab. Adults with locally advanced or metastatic head and neck squamous cell, hepatocellular, melanoma or renal cell carcinoma were enrolled in the trial. Before TCR sequencing, CD4+ and CD8+ T cells were separately sorted from peripheral blood. CDR3 length: 16 amino acids, cysteine to phenylalanine. The entry retains the CDR3 DNA only, 48 bases that are in frame from base 1. The CDR1 and CDR2 encoded by the germline V gene are SGHVS and FQNEAQ. V is pared back by 6 bases and J by 2 bases, with 16 bases lying between the germline termini. What the authors observed across the whole study: Low levels of normalized T-cell clonal expansion were also shown by some nonresponding patients. Which antigens the clonally expanded peripheral T cells were specific for was not determined. Partial responders in the 0.1-3.0 mg/kg groups had among the lowest normalized peripheral clonal expansion, especially among CD8+ T cells. After ivuxolimab, CD8+ T cells had more expanded clones than CD4+ T cells on average. At doses from 0.1 to 3.0 mg/kg, clonal expansion was seen in both CD4+ and CD8+ blood T cells between baseline and week 6.

Regarding this clone: Its antigen is unknown. Base-call qualities are not available, and no considerably larger clone is one nucleotide away.

To sequence the TCRbeta CDR3 region, genomic DNA was isolated from the sorted cells. The immunoSEQ Assay was used to sequence the TCRbeta CDR3 regions. The clones in this table, taken by TCRdb from immuneACCESS, are in-frame only. Not every clone is retained; where verified, under half of the shortfall comes from an unresolved V gene, and the cause of the rest is unknown. The sample includes about 72,000 clones, with roughly four fifths observed a single time. The top ten constitute approximately 2.3% of the sample. This clonotype was sampled from an adult with an advanced solid tumor such as melanoma, head and neck, liver or kidney cancer. This specimen consisted of CD4+ or CD8+ T cells sorted from blood, obtained in a trial of the OX40 agonist ivuxolimab. This chain joins TRBV7-8 to TRBJ2-2, with a weak D call of TRBD2 (5 bases match). The sequence in DNA is TGTGCCAGCAGTCCACGGATCAGCGGTAACACCGGGGAGCTGTTTTTT. Its protein is CASSPRISGNTGELFF.